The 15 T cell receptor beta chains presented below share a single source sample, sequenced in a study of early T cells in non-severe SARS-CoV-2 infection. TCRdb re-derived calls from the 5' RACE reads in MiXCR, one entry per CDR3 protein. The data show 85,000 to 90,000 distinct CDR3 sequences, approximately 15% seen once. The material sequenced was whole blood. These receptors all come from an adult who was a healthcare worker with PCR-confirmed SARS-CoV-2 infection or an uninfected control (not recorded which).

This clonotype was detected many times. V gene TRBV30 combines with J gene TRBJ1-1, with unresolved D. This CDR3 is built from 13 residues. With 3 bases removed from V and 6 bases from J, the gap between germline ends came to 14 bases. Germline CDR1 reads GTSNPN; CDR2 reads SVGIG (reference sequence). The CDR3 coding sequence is TGTGCCTGGAGAGGAACGGAGTTGTCTGAAGCTTTCTTT. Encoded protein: CAWRGTELSEAFF. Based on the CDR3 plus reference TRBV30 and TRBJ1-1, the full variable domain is SQTIHQWPATLVQPVGSPLSLECTVEGTSNPNLYWYRQAAGRGLQLLFYSVGIGQISSEVPQNLSASRPQDRQFILSSKKLLLSDSGFYLCAWRGTELSEAFFGQGTRLTVV.

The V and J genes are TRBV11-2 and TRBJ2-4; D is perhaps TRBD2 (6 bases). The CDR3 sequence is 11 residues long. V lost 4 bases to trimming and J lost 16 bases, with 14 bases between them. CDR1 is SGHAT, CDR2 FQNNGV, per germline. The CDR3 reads CASSSSGASYF. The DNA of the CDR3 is TGTGCCAGCAGCTCTTCGGGAGCCTCCTACTTC.

The chain's CDR3 is CSVVNYEQYF. As DNA, the CDR3 is TGCAGCGTCGTAAATTACGAGCAGTACTTC. The chain joins TRBV29-1 to TRBJ2-7; no reliable D call. CDR3 length equals 10 residues. Trimming took 6 bases from V and 4 from J, leaving 7 bases between them. Germline V lookup: CDR1 SQVTM, CDR2 ANQGSEA.

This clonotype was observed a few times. The CDR3 sequence is CASSQQSSYNEQFF. In DNA, the CDR3 is TGTGCCAGCTCACAACAGAGCTCCTACAATGAGCAGTTCTTC. The chain has TRBV18 and TRBJ2-1; D unclear. The V gene's germline CDR1 is KGHSH and CDR2 LQKENI. The length of the CDR3 is 14 residues. Trimming pared 4 bases from V and 0 bases from J, leaving 7 bases between.

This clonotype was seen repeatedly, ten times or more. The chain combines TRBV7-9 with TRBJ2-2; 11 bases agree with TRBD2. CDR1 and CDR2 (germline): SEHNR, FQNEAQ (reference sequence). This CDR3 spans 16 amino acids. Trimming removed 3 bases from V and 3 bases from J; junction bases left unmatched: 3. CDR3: CASSFLSGRDTGELFF. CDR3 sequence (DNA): TGTGCCAGCAGCTTCCTTAGCGGGAGGGACACCGGGGAGCTGTTTTTT.

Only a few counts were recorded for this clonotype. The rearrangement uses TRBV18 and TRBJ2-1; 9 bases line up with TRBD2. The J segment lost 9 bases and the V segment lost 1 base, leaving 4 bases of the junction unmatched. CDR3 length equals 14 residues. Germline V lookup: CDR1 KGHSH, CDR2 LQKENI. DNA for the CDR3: TGTGCCAGCTCACCACTGCGGGAGGGCCGTGAGCAGTTCTTC. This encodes CASSPLREGREQFF.

The CDR3 DNA follows: TGCAGTGCTAGTCGAAGAGGGCATAGCAATCAGCCCCAGCATTTT. Translating gives CSASRRGHSNQPQHF. V and J are TRBV20-1 and TRBJ1-5, with D unclear. The germline V gene has CDR1 DFQATT and CDR2 SNEGSKA (reference sequence). Trimming pared 3 bases from V and 0 bases from J, leaving 12 bases between. The CDR3 length is 15 residues.

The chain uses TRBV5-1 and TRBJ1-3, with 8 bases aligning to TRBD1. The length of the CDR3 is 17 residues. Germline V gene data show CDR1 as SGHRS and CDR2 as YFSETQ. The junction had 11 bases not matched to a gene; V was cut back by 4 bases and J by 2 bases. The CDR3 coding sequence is TGCGCCAGCAGCCGTAATCCGGGACAGGTAGCTGGAAACACCATATATTTT. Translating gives CASSRNPGQVAGNTIYF.

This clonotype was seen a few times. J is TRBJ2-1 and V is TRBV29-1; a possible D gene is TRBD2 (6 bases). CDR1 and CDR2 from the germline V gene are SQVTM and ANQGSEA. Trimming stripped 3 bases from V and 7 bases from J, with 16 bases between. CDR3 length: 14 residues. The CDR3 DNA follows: TGCAGCGTTGAGGAGGGCGGCGGTACGAATGAGCAGTTCTTC. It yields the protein CSVEEGGGTNEQFF.

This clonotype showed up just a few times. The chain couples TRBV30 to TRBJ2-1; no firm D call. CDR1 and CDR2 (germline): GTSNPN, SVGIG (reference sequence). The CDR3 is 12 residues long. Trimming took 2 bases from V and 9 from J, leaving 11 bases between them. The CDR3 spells CAWSPGGPEQFF. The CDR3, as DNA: TGTGCCTGGAGTCCCGGTGGACCTGAGCAGTTCTTC.

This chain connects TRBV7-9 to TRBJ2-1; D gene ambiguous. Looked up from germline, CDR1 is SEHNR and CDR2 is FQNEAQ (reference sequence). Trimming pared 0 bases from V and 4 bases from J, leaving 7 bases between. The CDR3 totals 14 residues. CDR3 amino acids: CASSLAITYNEQFF. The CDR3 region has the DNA TGTGCCAGCAGCTTAGCGATTACTTACAATGAGCAGTTCTTC.

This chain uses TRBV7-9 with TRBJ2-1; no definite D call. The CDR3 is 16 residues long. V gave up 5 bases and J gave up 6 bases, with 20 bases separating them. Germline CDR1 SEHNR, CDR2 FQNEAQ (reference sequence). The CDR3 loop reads CASSPPPATPGNEQFF. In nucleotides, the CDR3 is TGTGCCAGCAGCCCTCCCCCTGCGACCCCAGGCAATGAGCAGTTCTTC.

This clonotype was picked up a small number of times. The CDR3 reads CARRTPDIPYGYTF. The CDR3 DNA reads as TGTGCCAGAAGGACACCAGATATCCCCTATGGCTACACCTTC. The rearrangement links TRBV2 to TRBJ1-2, with a possible D match to TRBD1 (5 bases). Germline CDR1 SNHLY, CDR2 FYNNEI. This CDR3 comprises 14 residues. V was pared by 9 bases and J by 4 bases, with 18 bases between.

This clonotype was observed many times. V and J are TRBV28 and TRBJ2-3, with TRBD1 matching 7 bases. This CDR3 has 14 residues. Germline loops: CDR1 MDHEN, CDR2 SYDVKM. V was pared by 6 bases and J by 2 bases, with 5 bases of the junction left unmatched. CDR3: CASRMGQFTDTQYF. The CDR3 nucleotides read TGTGCCAGCAGGATGGGACAGTTCACAGATACGCAGTATTTT.

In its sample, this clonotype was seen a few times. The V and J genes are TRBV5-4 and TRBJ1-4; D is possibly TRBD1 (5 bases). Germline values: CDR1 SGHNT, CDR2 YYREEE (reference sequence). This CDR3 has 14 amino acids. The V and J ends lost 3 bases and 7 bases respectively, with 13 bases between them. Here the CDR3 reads CASSSDIGSEKLFF. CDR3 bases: TGTGCCAGCAGCTCGGACATCGGGAGTGAAAAACTGTTTTTT. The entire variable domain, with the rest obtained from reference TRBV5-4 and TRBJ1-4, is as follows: ETGVTQSPTHLIKTRGQQVTLRCSSQSGHNTVSWYQQALGQGPQFIFQYYREEENGRGNFPPRFSGLQFPNYSSELNVNALELDDSALYLCASSSDIGSEKLFFGSGTQLSVL.